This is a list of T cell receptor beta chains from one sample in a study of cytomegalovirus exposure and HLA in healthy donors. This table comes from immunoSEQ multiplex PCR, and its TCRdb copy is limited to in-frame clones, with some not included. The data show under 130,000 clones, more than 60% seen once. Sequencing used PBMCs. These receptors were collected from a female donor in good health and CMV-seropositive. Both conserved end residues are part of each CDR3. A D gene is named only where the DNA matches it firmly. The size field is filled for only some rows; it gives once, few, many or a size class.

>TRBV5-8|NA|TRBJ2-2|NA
CASSLRGANTGELFF
TGTGCCAGCAGCTTGCGGGGAGCGAACACCGGGGAGCTGTTTTTT
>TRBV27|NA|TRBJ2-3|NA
CASSLWPGSSTDTQYF
TGTGCCAGCAGTTTATGGCCAGGATCAAGCACAGATACGCAGTATTTT
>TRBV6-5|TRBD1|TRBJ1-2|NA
CASSRNRGNLDGYTF
TGTGCCAGCAGCAGGAACAGGGGAAATCTCGATGGCTACACCTTC
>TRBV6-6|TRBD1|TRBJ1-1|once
CASSSTGRSAEAFF
TGTGCCAGCAGTTCGACAGGGCGGAGTGCTGAAGCTTTCTTT
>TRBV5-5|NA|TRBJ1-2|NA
CASSFGMNREGANTF
TGTGCCAGCAGCTTCGGGATGAACAGGGAAGGGGCTAACACCTTC
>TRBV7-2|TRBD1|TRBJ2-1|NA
CASRGGDRGSSEQFF
TGTGCCAGCAGGGGGGGGGACAGGGGTTCGTCTGAGCAGTTCTTC
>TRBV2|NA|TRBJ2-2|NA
CASSGLLSTGELFF
TGTGCCAGCAGTGGTCTTTTGAGCACCGGGGAGCTGTTTTTT
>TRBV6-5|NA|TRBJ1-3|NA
CASSSDRVRNTIYF
TGTGCCAGCAGTTCGGACAGAGTGAGAAACACCATATATTTT
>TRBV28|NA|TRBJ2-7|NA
CASAGPPTYEQYF
TGTGCCAGCGCAGGTCCTCCTACCTACGAGCAGTACTTC
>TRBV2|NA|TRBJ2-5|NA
CASSGRREQETQYF
TGTGCCAGCAGTGGACGGCGGGAACAAGAGACCCAGTACTTC
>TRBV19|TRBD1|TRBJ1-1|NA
CALTSRGSTEAFF
TGTGCCCTCACGTCCAGGGGGAGCACTGAAGCTTTCTTT
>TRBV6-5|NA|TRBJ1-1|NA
CASSYSIGSGNTEAFF
TGTGCCAGCAGTTACTCGATCGGGAGTGGGAACACTGAAGCTTTCTTT
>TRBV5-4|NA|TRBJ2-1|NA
CASSNDSPNEQFF
TGTGCCAGCAGCAACGACAGTCCCAATGAGCAGTTCTTC
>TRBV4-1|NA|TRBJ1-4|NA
CASSQDPSGRGEKLFF
TGCGCCAGCAGCCAAGACCCGTCGGGCCGAGGGGAAAAACTGTTTTTT
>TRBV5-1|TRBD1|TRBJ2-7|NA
CASSLKPRDSLEQYF
TGCGCCAGCAGCTTGAAGCCGAGGGACAGTCTGGAGCAGTACTTC
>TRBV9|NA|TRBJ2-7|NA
CASSVESPPYEQYF
TGTGCCAGCAGCGTAGAAAGCCCACCCTACGAGCAGTACTTC
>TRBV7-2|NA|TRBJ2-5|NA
CASSLHTRLKETQYF
TGTGCCAGCAGCTTACACACTAGGTTGAAAGAGACCCAGTACTTC
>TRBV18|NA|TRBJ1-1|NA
CASSPQGGEAFF
TGTGCCAGCTCACCTCAGGGTGGAGAAGCTTTCTTT
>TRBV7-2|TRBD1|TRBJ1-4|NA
CASSPRRGDEKLFF
TGTGCCAGCAGCCCCCGCAGGGGGGATGAAAAACTGTTTTTT
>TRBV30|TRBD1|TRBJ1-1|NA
CAWKQQGGNTEAFF
TGTGCCTGGAAGCAGCAGGGGGGGAACACTGAAGCTTTCTTT
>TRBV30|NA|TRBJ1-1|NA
CAWAGVGKAFF
TGTGCCTGGGCAGGGGTCGGGAAAGCTTTCTTT
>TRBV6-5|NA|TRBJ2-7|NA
CASRRRVLSYEQYF
TGTGCCAGCAGACGCCGGGTGTTATCCTACGAGCAGTACTTC
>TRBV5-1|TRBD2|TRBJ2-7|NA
CASSSSSGRSSYEQYF
TGCGCCAGCAGCTCCTCTAGCGGGAGGAGCTCCTACGAGCAGTACTTC
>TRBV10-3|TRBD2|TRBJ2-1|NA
CAISEPSGPYNEQFF
TGTGCCATCAGCGAACCTAGCGGACCCTACAATGAGCAGTTCTTC
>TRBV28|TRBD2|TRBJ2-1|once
CASSLPGLAGGGNEQFF
TGTGCCAGCAGTTTACCGGGACTAGCGGGAGGGGGGAATGAGCAGTTCTTC
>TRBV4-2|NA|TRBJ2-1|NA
CASSPGYEQFF
TGTGCCAGCAGCCCGGGGTATGAGCAGTTCTTC
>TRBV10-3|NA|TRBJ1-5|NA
CAITQGFNQPQHF
TGTGCCATCACCCAGGGGTTCAATCAGCCCCAGCATTTT
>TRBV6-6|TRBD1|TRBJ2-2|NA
CANGQGTSSGELFF
TGTGCCAACGGACAGGGGACATCAAGCGGGGAGCTGTTTTTT
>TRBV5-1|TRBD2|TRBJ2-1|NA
CASSLPTSGRRNSYNEQFF
TGCGCCAGCAGCTTGCCGACTAGCGGGAGGCGTAACTCCTACAATGAGCAGTTCTTC
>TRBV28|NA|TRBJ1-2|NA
CASGRHLDYGYTF
TGTGCCAGCGGGCGACATTTGGACTATGGCTACACCTTC
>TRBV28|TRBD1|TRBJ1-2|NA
CASSLPGTGNGYTF
TGTGCCAGCAGTCTCCCCGGGACAGGGAATGGCTACACCTTC
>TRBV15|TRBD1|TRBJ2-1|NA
CATSAQGASNNEQFF
TGTGCCACCAGCGCACAGGGGGCTTCGAACAATGAGCAGTTCTTC
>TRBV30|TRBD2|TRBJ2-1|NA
CAWSRAGGFSYNEQFF
TGTGCCTGGAGTCGTGCGGGGGGCTTCTCCTACAATGAGCAGTTCTTC
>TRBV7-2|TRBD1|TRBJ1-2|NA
CASRRNSDRNYGYTF
TGTGCCAGCAGACGAAATTCGGACAGGAATTATGGCTACACCTTC
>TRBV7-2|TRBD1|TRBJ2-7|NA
CASSLRGTGLYEQYF
TGTGCCAGCAGCTTAAGGGGGACAGGGCTCTACGAGCAGTACTTC
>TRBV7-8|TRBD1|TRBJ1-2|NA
CASSLAPGGFYGYTF
TGTGCCAGCAGCTTAGCTCCAGGGGGCTTTTATGGCTACACCTTC
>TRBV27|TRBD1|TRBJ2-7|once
CASSPDMGQGAREQYF
TGTGCCAGCAGTCCCGACATGGGACAGGGGGCTCGAGAGCAGTACTTC
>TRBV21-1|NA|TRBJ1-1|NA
CASRTKRPENTEAFF
TGTGCCAGCAGAACAAAGAGGCCAGAGAACACTGAAGCTTTCTTT
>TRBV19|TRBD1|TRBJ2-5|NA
CASSPQGWETQYF
TGTGCCAGTAGTCCACAGGGGTGGGAGACCCAGTACTTC
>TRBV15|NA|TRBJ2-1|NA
CATSRDKVAGSEQFF
TGTGCCACCAGCAGAGATAAAGTGGCGGGTAGTGAGCAGTTCTTC
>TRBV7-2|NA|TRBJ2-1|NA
CASRGGPASGQFF
TGTGCCAGCCGCGGAGGACCCGCATCAGGGCAGTTCTTC
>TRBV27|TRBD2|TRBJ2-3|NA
CASSFLGTSGGTDTQYF
TGTGCCAGCAGTTTCCTAGGGACTAGCGGGGGCACAGATACGCAGTATTTT
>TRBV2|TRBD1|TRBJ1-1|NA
CASRPGGTEALNTEAFF
TGTGCCAGCAGGCCTGGGGGGACAGAAGCCTTGAACACTGAAGCTTTCTTT
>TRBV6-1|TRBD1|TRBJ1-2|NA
CASSERAGGYLNYGYTF
TGTGCCAGCAGTGAAAGGGCAGGGGGCTATTTGAACTATGGCTACACCTTC
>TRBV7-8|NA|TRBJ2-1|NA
CVSSPQVPVEQFF
TGTGTCAGCAGCCCCCAGGTTCCGGTTGAGCAGTTCTTC
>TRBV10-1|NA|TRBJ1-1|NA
CASSESQVTMNTEAFF
TGCGCCAGCAGTGAGTCACAGGTTACCATGAACACTGAAGCTTTCTTT
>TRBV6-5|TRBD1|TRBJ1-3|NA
CASSYGDSPRNTIYF
TGTGCCAGCAGTTACGGGGACAGCCCGCGAAACACCATATATTTT
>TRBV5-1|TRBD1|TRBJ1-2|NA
CASSQTGGLGYTF
TGCGCCAGCAGCCAGACAGGGGGATTGGGCTACACCTTC
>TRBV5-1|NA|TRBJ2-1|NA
CASSLPQRRSDEQFF
TGCGCCAGCAGCTTGCCCCAGCGCCGTTCAGATGAGCAGTTCTTC
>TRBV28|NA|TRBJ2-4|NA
CASSPYNLAKNIQYF
TGTGCCAGCAGTCCCTATAACTTAGCCAAAAACATTCAGTACTTC